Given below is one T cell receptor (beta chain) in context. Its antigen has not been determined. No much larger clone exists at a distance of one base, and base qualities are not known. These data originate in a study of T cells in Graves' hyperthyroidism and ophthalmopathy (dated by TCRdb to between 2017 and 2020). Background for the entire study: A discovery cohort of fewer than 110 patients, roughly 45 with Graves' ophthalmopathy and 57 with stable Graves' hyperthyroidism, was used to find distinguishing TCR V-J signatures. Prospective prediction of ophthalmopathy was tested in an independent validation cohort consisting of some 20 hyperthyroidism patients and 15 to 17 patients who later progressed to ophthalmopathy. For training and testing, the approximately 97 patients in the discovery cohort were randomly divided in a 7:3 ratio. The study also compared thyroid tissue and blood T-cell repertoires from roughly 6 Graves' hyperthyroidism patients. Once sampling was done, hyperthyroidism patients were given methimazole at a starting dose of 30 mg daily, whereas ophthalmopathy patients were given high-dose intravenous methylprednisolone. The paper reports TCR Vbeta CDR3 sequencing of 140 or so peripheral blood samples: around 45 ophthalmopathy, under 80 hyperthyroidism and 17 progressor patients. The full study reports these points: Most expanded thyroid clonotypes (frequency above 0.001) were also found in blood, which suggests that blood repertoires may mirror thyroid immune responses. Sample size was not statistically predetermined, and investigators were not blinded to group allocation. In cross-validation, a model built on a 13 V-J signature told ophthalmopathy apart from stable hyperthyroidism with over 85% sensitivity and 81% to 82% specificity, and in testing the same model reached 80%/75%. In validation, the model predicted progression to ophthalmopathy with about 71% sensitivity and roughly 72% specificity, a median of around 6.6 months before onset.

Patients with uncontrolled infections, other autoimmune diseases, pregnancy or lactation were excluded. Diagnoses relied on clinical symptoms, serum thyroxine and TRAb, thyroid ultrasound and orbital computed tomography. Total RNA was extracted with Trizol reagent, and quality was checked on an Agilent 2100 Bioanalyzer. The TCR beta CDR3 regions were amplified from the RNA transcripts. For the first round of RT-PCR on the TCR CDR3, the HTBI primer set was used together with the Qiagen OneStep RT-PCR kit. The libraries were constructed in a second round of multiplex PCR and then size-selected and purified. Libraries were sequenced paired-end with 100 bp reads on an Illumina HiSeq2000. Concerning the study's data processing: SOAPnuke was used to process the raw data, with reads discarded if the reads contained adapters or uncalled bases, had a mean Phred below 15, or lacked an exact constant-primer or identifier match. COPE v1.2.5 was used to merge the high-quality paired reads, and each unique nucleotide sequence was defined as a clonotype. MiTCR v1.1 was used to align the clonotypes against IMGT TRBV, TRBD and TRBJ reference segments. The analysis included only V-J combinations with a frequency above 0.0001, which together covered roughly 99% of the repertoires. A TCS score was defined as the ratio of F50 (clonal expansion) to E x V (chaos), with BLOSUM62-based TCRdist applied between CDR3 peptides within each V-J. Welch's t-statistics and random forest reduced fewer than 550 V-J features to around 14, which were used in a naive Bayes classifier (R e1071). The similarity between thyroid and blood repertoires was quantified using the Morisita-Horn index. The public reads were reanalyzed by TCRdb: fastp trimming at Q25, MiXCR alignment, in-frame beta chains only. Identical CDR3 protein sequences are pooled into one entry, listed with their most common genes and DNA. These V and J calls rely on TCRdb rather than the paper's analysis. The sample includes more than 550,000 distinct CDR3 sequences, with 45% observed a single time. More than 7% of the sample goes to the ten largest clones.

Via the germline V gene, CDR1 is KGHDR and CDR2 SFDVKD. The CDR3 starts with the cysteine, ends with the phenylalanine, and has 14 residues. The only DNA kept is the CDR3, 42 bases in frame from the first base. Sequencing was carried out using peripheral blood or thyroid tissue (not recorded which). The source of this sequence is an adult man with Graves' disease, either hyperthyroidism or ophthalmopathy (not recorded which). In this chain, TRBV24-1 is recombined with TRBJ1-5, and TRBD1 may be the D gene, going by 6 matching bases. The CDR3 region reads CARWTEQPNQPQHF. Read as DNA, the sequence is TGTGCTAGGTGGACAGAACAGCCCAATCAGCCCCAGCATTTT.